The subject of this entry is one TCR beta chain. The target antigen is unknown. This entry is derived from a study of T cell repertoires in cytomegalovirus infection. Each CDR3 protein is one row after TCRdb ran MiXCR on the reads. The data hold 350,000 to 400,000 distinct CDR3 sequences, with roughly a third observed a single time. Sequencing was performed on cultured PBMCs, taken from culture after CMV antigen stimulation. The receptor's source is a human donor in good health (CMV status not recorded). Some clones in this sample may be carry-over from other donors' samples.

Written as DNA, the CDR3 is TGTGCCATCAGTGCAACCGGGGAGTCGAACACTGAAGCTTTCTTT. Its translation is CAISATGESNTEAFF. This chain connects TRBV10-3 to TRBJ1-1; no clear D gene. V dropped 4 bases and J dropped 1 base, with 13 bases sitting between them. Germline V gene sequence: CDR1 ENHRY, CDR2 SYGVKD. This CDR3 has 15 residues.